A single sample gave rise to the 26 T cell receptor beta chains below, sequenced in a study of Graves' ophthalmopathy and Graves' hyperthyroidism. The study amplified TCR beta CDR3 regions using RNA transcripts. A first-round RT-PCR used HTBI primers, followed by a second-round multiplex PCR. TCRdb reprocessed the multiplex PCR reads via MiXCR and lists one record per CDR3 protein. The repertoire holds about 500,000 distinct CDR3 sequences, with around 14% as singletons. The specimen sequenced was blood. Source of these receptors: a woman in her twenties or thirties with Graves' ophthalmopathy.

This clonotype was seen at least ten times. This rearrangement joins TRBV6-4 to TRBJ1-1; D ambiguous. The CDR3 is made up of 14 amino acids. From germline, CDR1 is MRHNA and CDR2 SNTAGT. V lost 5 bases and J lost 10, with 20 bases in between. CDR3 DNA: TGTGCCAGCAGTTATCCGGAGGGCACTAGGAGAGCTTTCTTT. Translated: CASSYPEGTRRAFF.

This clonotype was observed at least ten times. This rearrangement joins TRBV20-1 to TRBJ1-2, with D perhaps matching TRBD1 (6 bases). Trimming cost V 3 bases and J 7 bases, with 12 bases left between them. The CDR3 runs 12 residues. Looked up from germline, CDR1 is DFQATT and CDR2 is SNEGSKA (reference sequence). Here the CDR3 DNA reads TGCAGTGCTAGCCAGGGGCCGGGTGGCTACACCTTC. This codes for CSASQGPGGYTF.

This clonotype was seen ten or more times. The rearrangement uses TRBV6-1 and TRBJ1-2; unclear D gene. Germline CDR1 and CDR2: MNHNS and SASEGT. V lost 7 bases and J lost 8, with 14 bases in between. CDR3 length: 12 amino acids. CDR3 loop: CASIDGALGYTF. CDR3 coding DNA: TGTGCCAGCATCGACGGAGCTCTCGGCTACACCTTC.

This clonotype occurred a few times. At one boundary the junction diverges from the germline segment, which might be a read error. J is TRBJ2-4 and V is TRBV6-1; D unresolved. The CDR3 length is 12 residues. The germline gives CDR1 MNHNS, CDR2 SASEGT. The CDR3 region is CASSTDGHIKYF. CDR3 coding DNA: TGTGCCAGCAGTACGGACGGGCACATTAAGTACTTC.

This clonotype appeared many times. CDR3 DNA: TGTGCCAGCAGTGGACAGCGGGAGACTGAAGCTTTCTTT. This codes for CASSGQRETEAFF. The rearrangement joins TRBV2 to TRBJ1-1, with D possibly being TRBD1 (5 bases). V lost 4 bases to trimming and J lost 5 bases, with 11 bases between them. Germline CDR1 reads SNHLY; CDR2 reads FYNNEI. This CDR3 comprises 13 residues.

This clonotype was seen only a few times. The chain couples TRBV15 to TRBJ1-1; perhaps TRBD1 as D (6 bases). Deletions cut 4 bases from V and 1 base from J, with 22 bases between. Germline CDR1 is LNHNV and CDR2 is YYDKDF (reference sequence). This CDR3 is built from 18 residues. This chain's CDR3 is CATSIGGIWGQRNTEAFF. CDR3 in DNA: TGTGCCACCAGCATAGGGGGGATTTGGGGGCAACGGAACACTGAAGCTTTCTTT. The variable domain in full, with the rest retrieved from reference TRBV15 and TRBJ1-1, is DAMVIQNPRYQVTQFGKPVTLSCSQTLNHNVMYWYQQKSSQAPKLLFHYYDKDFNNEADTPDNFQSRRPNTSFCFLDIRSPGLGDTAMYLCATSIGGIWGQRNTEAFFGQGTRLTVV.

This clonotype was counted many times. The genes are TRBV2 and TRBJ2-2; D not certain. CDR1 and CDR2 from the germline V gene are SNHLY and FYNNEI. The ends were cut back, 5 bases at V and 0 bases at J, with 7 bases in the middle. This CDR3 contains 14 residues. Here the CDR3 reads CASSSASNTGELFF. In DNA, the CDR3 is TGTGCCAGCAGTTCGGCCTCGAACACCGGGGAGCTGTTTTTT.

This clonotype was seen ten or more times. The V and J genes are TRBV9 and TRBJ1-2; TRBD1 agrees at 8 bases. The CDR3 is 15 amino acids. Germline V gene lookup returns CDR1 SGDLS and CDR2 YYNGEE. Trimming took 0 bases from V and 4 from J; bases not matched to a gene: 5. DNA for the CDR3: TGTGCCAGCAGCGTAGGCCAGGGGGCTGTCTATGGCTACACCTTC. It codes for CASSVGQGAVYGYTF. Filled out from reference TRBV9 and TRBJ1-2, the complete variable domain reads DSGVTQTPKHLITATGQRVTLRCSPRSGDLSVYWYQQSLDQGLQFLIQYYNGEERAKGNILERFSAQQFPDLHSELNLSSLELGDSALYFCASSVGQGAVYGYTFGSGTRLTVV.

This clonotype was counted ten times or more. The CDR3 region is CAWSVWGDQETQYF. For the CDR3, the DNA is TGTGCCTGGAGTGTGTGGGGGGACCAAGAGACCCAGTACTTC. The chain has TRBV30 and TRBJ2-5, with TRBD2 as a possible D gene (6 bases). The CDR3 length is 14 residues. V was cut by 0 bases and J by 0 bases, with 8 bases left in between. Germline values: CDR1 GTSNPN, CDR2 SVGIG (reference sequence).

This clonotype was observed many times. The CDR3 DNA sequence: TGCGCCAGCAGCGGGGGACTAGCGGAATCCCACGAGCAGTACTTC. Protein sequence: CASSGGLAESHEQYF. V gene TRBV5-1 combines with J gene TRBJ2-7, with 11 bases fitting TRBD2. Germline values: CDR1 SGHRS, CDR2 YFSETQ. This CDR3 has 15 amino acids. Trimming removed 4 bases from V and 5 bases from J; junction bases left unmatched: 8.

On this clonotype itself: A clone one base away is much larger, so this may be a read error. V usage is TRBV12-3 or TRBV12-4 and J usage is TRBJ2-5; D is possibly TRBD2 (5 bases). CDR3 length: 14 amino acids. DNA of the CDR3: TGTGCCAGCAGTTTACGGAGTTTGAGGGAGATCCAGTACTTC. Its protein is CASSLRSLREIQYF.

This clonotype was seen repeatedly, ten times or more. This sequence joins TRBV6-6 and TRBJ2-6; perhaps TRBD2 as D (6 bases). Trimming shortened V by 8 bases and J by 4 bases, and 27 bases separated the two germline ends. Germline CDR1 MNHNY, CDR2 SVGAGI (reference sequence). This CDR3 is built from 19 residues. The CDR3 sequence: CASRPIPWEAADGANVLTF. For the CDR3, the DNA is TGTGCCAGCCGGCCCATCCCCTGGGAGGCAGCGGACGGGGCCAACGTCCTGACTTTC.

V and J are TRBV3-1 and TRBJ1-1; possibly TRBD1 for D (6 bases). The CDR3 contains 16 residues. Trimming took off 2 bases at V and 0 bases at J, with 13 bases between the two ends. Germline CDR1 and CDR2: LGHDT and YNNKEL (reference sequence). CDR3 residues: CASSQRGVALNTEAFF. The CDR3 bases are TGTGCCAGCAGCCAAAGGGGGGTAGCCCTGAACACTGAAGCTTTCTTT.

This chain joins TRBV5-1 and TRBJ2-7; 9 bases are a match to TRBD1. Germline assignment: CDR1 SGHRS and CDR2 YFSETQ. V shed 3 bases, J shed 4 bases, and the junction held 8 bases outside the gene matches. This CDR3 region has 15 residues. The DNA of the CDR3 is TGCGCCAGCAGCTACGCCGGGACAGGGCTATACGAGCAGTACTTC. This sequence encodes CASSYAGTGLYEQYF. The variable domain in full, with the rest retrieved from reference TRBV5-1 and TRBJ2-7, is KAGVTQTPRYLIKTRGQQVTLSCSPISGHRSVSWYQQTPGQGLQFLFEYFSETQRNKGNFPGRFSGRQFSNSRSEMNVSTLELGDSALYLCASSYAGTGLYEQYFGPGTRLTVT.

In this sample, this clonotype turned up many times. The chain recombines TRBV6-1 with TRBJ2-2; D remains ambiguous. Trimming shortened V by 0 bases and J by 7 bases, and 9 bases separated the two germline ends. This CDR3 comprises 14 residues. Germline V gene lookup returns CDR1 MNHNS and CDR2 SASEGT. The CDR3 reads CASSEAPVVGELFF. DNA for the CDR3: TGTGCCAGCAGTGAAGCCCCTGTTGTCGGGGAGCTGTTTTTT.

The gene calls are TRBV15 and TRBJ1-5; D ambiguous. Germline-derived CDR1 and CDR2 are LNHNV and YYDKDF (reference sequence). This CDR3 spans 18 amino acids. V was cut by 0 bases and J by 4 bases, with 19 bases left in between. CDR3 residues: CATSRDLKPAGANQPQHF. The CDR3 nucleotides are TGTGCCACCAGCAGAGATTTAAAGCCCGCAGGCGCAAATCAGCCCCAGCATTTT.

This clonotype was observed at least ten times. In DNA form, the CDR3 reads TGTGCCAGTTTCCCGGGACACGCATCTGAAGCTTTCTTT. Protein: CASFPGHASEAFF. The V and J genes are TRBV6-2 or TRBV6-3 and TRBJ1-1; maybe TRBD1 (6 bases). Trimming took off 9 bases at V and 6 bases at J, with 17 bases between the two ends. The CDR3 length is 13 residues. The germline gives CDR1 MNHEY, CDR2 SVGEGT.

This clonotype was seen repeatedly, ten times or more. The chain has TRBV28 and TRBJ2-4; a possible D gene is TRBD1 (6 bases). The CDR3 is 16 residues long. Germline V gene sequence: CDR1 MDHEN, CDR2 SYDVKM. V was trimmed by 2 bases and J by 0 bases, leaving 11 bases between them. The chain's CDR3 is CASSLMGQLAKNIQYF. In DNA, the CDR3 is TGTGCCAGCAGTTTAATGGGACAACTAGCCAAAAACATTCAGTACTTC.

This clonotype was recorded at least ten times. V usage is TRBV12-3 or TRBV12-4 and J usage is TRBJ2-5; 9 positions agree with TRBD1. Trimming cost V 5 bases and J 0 bases; bases outside gene matches: 10. CDR3 length: 17 residues. The DNA for the CDR3 is TGTGCCAGCAGTACGACAGGGGGGTTAAGCTACCAAGAGACCCAGTACTTC. It encodes CASSTTGGLSYQETQYF.

This clonotype came up many times. V and J are TRBV18 and TRBJ1-1, with TRBD1 matching over 7 bases. Germline assignment: CDR1 KGHSH and CDR2 LQKENI. The CDR3 length is 15 residues. The ends lost 5 bases at V and 4 bases at J; junction bases unmatched: 10. CDR3 sequence reads: CASSSRGGGSTEAFF. The CDR3, as DNA: TGTGCCAGCTCATCTCGCGGAGGGGGCTCCACTGAAGCTTTCTTT. The variable domain in full, completed from reference TRBV18 and TRBJ1-1, reads NAGVMQNPRHLVRRRGQEARLRCSPMKGHSHVYWYRQLPEEGLKFMVYLQKENIIDESGMPKERFSAEFPKEGPSILRIQQVVRGDSAAYFCASSSRGGGSTEAFFGQGTRLTVV.

This clonotype was observed at least ten times. J is TRBJ1-2 and V is TRBV12-3 or TRBV12-4; weak D call: TRBD1 (5 bases). The V end was cut by 7 bases, the J end by 3 bases, with 12 bases between. This CDR3 has 13 residues. CDR3 nucleotide sequence: TGTGCCAGCACACCCAGGGTACACTATGGCTACACCTTC. It specifies CASTPRVHYGYTF.

This clonotype was detected only a few times. V gene TRBV6-1 combines with J gene TRBJ1-1; 12 positions agree with TRBD1. J gave up 1 base and V 5 bases, and 5 bases lay outside the gene matches. Germline V gives CDR1 MNHNS, CDR2 SASEGT. The CDR3 has 16 amino acids. This CDR3 is CASSLGTGGRNTEAFF. The CDR3 DNA follows: TGTGCCAGCAGTCTCGGGACAGGGGGCAGGAACACTGAAGCTTTCTTT.

Comment on this clonotype: Without the conserved terminal phenylalanine or tryptophan, this CDR3 likely stems from a read error. The V and J genes are TRBV12-3 or TRBV12-4 and TRBJ1-5; D is undetermined. This CDR3 comprises 14 residues. V was shortened by 0 bases and J by 1 base, with 4 bases between the two germline ends. The CDR3, as DNA: TGTGCCAGCAGTTTAGCAGGGAGCAATCAGCCCCAGCATGTT. This sequence encodes CASSLAGSNQPQHV.

At least ten counts were recorded for this clonotype. The chain employs TRBV24-1 and TRBJ2-2, with D unclear. Germline V gene lookup returns CDR1 KGHDR and CDR2 SFDVKD. The CDR3 runs to 15 residues. V was pared by 6 bases and J by 0 bases, with 10 bases between. Written as DNA, the CDR3 is TGTGCCACCAGTTTAGACCGACCGAACACCGGGGAGCTGTTTTTT. This codes for CATSLDRPNTGELFF.

The V and J genes are TRBV30 and TRBJ2-2; D gene uncertain. Trimming pared 4 bases from V and 6 bases from J, leaving 3 bases between. Germline CDR1 and CDR2: GTSNPN and SVGIG (reference sequence). The CDR3 runs 10 residues. CDR3 in amino acids: CAWNPGELFF. CDR3 coding DNA: TGTGCCTGGAATCCCGGGGAGCTGTTTTTT.

This clonotype was counted only a few times. The chain combines TRBV19 with TRBJ2-2, with 12 bases aligning to TRBD2. V trimming: 4 bases; J trimming: 1 base; junction bases outside the gene matches: 4. CDR3 length: 17 residues. CDR1 is LNHDA and CDR2 is SQIVND in the germline V gene (reference sequence). This CDR3 reads CASSKLAGGMNTGELFF. The CDR3 region has the DNA TGTGCCAGTAGTAAACTAGCGGGGGGAATGAACACCGGGGAGCTGTTTTTT.